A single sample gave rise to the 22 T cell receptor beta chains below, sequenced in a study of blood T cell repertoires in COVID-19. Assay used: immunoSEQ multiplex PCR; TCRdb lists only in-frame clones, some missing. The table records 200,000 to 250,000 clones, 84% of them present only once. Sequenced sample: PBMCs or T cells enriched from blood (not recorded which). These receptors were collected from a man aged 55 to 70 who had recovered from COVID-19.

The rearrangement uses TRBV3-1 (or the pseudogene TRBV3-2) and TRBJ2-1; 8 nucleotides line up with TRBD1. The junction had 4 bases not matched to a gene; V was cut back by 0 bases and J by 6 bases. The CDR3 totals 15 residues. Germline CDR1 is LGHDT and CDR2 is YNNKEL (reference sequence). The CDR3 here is CASSQERQGANEQFF. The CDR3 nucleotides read TGTGCCAGCAGCCAAGAAAGGCAGGGGGCCAATGAGCAGTTCTTC.

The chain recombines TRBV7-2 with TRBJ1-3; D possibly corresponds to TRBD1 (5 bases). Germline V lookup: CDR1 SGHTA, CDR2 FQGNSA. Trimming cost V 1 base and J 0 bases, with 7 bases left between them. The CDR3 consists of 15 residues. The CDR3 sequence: CASSLVRGSGNTIYF. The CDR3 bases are TGTGCCAGCAGCTTAGTTAGGGGCTCTGGAAACACCATATATTTT.

The DNA of the CDR3 is TGTGCCAGCAGCCAAGAGGACAGGGGAGGACCCCTCCACTTT. Protein product: CASSQEDRGGPLHF. This chain uses TRBV3-1 (or the pseudogene TRBV3-2) with TRBJ1-6; 9 bases agree with TRBD1. The J segment lost 12 bases and the V segment lost 0 bases, leaving 3 bases of the junction unmatched. The CDR3 sequence is 14 residues long. Germline V gene data show CDR1 as LGHDT and CDR2 as YNNKEL (reference sequence).

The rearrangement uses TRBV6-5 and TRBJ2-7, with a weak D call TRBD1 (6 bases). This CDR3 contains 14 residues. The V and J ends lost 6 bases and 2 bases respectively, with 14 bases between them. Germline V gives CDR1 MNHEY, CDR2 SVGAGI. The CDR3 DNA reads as TGTGCCAGCAGGGATTCGACAGGAGCCTACGAGCAGTACTTC. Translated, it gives CASRDSTGAYEQYF.

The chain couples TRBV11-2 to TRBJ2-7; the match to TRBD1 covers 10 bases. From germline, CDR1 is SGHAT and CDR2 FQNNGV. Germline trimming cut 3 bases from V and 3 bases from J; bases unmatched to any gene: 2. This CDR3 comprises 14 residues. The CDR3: CASSFRTGGYEQYF. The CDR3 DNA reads TGTGCCAGCAGCTTTCGGACAGGGGGCTACGAGCAGTACTTC.

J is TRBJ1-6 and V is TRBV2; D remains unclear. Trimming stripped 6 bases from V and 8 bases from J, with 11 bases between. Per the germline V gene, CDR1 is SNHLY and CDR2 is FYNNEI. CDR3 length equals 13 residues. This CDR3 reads CASRVVGDSPLHF. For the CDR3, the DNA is TGTGCCAGCAGGGTGGTCGGGGATTCACCCCTCCACTTT.

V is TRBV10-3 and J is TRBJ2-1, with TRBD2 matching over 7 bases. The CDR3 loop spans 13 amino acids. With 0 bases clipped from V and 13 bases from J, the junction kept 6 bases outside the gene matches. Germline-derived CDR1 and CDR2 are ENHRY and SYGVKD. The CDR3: CAISESTGGDQFF. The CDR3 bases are TGTGCCATCAGTGAGTCGACGGGGGGTGATCAGTTCTTC.

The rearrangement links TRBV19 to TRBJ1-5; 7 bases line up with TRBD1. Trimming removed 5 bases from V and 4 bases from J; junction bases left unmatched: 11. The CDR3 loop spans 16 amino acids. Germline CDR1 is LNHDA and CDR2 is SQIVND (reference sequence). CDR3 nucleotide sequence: TGTGCCAGTAGTCCCGTGGGCAGGGGGAAGAATCAGCCCCAGCATTTT. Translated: CASSPVGRGKNQPQHF.

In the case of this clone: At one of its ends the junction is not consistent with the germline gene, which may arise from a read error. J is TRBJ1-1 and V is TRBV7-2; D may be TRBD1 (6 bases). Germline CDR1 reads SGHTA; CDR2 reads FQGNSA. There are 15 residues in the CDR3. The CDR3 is CASSLAQQGNTEAFF. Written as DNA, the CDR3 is TGTGCCAGCAGCCTAGCCCAACAGGGGAACACTGAAGCTTTCTTT.

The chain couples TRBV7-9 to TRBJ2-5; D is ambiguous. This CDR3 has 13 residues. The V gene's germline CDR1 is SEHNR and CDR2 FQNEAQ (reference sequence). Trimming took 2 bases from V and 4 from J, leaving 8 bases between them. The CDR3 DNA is TGTGCCAGCAGCTTATACGGTCGAGAGACCCAGTACTTC. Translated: CASSLYGRETQYF.

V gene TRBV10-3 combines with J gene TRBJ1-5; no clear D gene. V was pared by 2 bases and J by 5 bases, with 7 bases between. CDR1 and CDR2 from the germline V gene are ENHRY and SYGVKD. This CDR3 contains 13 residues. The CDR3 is CAISEISDQPQHF. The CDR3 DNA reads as TGTGCCATCAGTGAGATCTCTGATCAGCCCCAGCATTTT.

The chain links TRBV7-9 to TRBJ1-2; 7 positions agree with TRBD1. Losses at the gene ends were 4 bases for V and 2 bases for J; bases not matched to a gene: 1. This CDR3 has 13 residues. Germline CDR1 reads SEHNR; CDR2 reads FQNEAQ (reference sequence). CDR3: CASSWGQNYGYTF. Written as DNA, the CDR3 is TGTGCCAGCAGCTGGGGACAGAACTATGGCTACACCTTC. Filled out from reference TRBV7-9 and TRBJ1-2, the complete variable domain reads DTGVSQNPRHKITKRGQNVTFRCDPISEHNRLYWYRQTLGQGPEFLTYFQNEAQLEKSRLLSDRFSAERPKGSFSTLEIQRTEQGDSAMYLCASSWGQNYGYTFGSGTRLTVV.

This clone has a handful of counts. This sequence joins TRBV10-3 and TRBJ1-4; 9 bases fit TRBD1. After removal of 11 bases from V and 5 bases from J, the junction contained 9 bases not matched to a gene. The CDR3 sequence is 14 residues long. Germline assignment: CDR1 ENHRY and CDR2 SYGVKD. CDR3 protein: CAVGGGQGNEKLFF. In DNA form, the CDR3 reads TGTGCCGTCGGAGGGGGACAGGGAAATGAAAAACTGTTTTTT.

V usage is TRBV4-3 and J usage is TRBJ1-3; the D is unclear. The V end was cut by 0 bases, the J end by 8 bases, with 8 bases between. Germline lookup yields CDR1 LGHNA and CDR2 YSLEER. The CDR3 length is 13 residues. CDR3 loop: CASSQDLRDTIYF. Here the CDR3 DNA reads TGCGCCAGCAGCCAAGATCTGCGGGACACCATATATTTT.

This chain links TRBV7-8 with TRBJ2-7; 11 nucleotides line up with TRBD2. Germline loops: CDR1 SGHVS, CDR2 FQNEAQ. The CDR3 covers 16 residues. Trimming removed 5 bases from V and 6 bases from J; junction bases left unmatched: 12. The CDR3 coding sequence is TGTGCCAGCAGCCCCTTGCTAGCGGGGGGTACCTCCGAGCAGTACTTC. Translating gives CASSPLLAGGTSEQYF.

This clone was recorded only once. The CDR3 loop reads CATSTPYRGQRGNQPQHF. Written as DNA, the CDR3 is TGTGCCACCAGCACACCCTACAGGGGGCAGCGCGGCAATCAGCCCCAGCATTTT. V is TRBV15 and J is TRBJ1-5, with 9 bases that match TRBD1. The CDR3 is made up of 18 amino acids. Germline values: CDR1 LNHNV, CDR2 YYDKDF (reference sequence). The junction had 12 bases not matched to a gene; V was cut back by 4 bases and J by 2 bases.

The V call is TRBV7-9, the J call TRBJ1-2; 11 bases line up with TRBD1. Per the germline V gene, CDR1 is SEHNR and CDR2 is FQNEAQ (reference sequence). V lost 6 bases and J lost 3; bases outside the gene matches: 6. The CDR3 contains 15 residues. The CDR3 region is CASSRTGGADYGYTF. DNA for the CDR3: TGTGCCAGCAGTAGGACAGGGGGCGCAGACTATGGCTACACCTTC.

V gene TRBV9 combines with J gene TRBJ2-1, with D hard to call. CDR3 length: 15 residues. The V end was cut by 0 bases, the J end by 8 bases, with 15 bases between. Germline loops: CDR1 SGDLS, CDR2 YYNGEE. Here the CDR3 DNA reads TGTGCCAGCAGCGTAGGCTTCCTAGAGGCTCATGAGCAGTTCTTC. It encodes CASSVGFLEAHEQFF.

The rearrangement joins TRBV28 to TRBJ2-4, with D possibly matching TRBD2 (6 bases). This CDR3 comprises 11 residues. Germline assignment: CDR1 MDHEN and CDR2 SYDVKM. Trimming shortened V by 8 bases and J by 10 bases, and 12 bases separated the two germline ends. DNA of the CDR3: TGTGCCAGCCGGGGACTGCTAATTCAGTACTTC. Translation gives CASRGLLIQYF.

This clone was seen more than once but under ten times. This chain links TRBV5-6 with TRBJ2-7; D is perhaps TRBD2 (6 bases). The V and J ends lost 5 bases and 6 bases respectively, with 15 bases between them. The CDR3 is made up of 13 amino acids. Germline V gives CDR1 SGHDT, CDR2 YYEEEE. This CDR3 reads CASRVRRGGEQYF. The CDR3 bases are TGTGCCAGCAGGGTTCGGAGGGGCGGCGAGCAGTACTTC.

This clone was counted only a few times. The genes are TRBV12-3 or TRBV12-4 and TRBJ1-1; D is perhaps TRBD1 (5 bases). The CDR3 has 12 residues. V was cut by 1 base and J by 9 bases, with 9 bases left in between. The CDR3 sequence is CASSLGQTKAFF. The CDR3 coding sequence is TGTGCCAGCAGTTTAGGACAGACAAAAGCTTTCTTT.

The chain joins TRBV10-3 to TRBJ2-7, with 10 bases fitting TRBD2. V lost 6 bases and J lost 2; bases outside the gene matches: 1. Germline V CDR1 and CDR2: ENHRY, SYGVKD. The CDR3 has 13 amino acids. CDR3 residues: CAIRLAGTYEQYF. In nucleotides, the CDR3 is TGTGCCATCAGACTAGCGGGGACCTACGAGCAGTACTTC.